A single count supports the clone carrying this TCR beta chain. Its cognate antigen is unknown. The data derive from a study of cytomegalovirus exposure and HLA in healthy donors. Findings of the study overall: In a later analysis, parvovirus B19, influenza, CMV and Epstein-Barr virus appeared linked to several top co-occurrence clusters. Generally TCR sequences proved uncommon, though certain public TCRs appeared in numerous donors.

With 60 Vbeta and 13 Jbeta primers, the PCR was carried out. TCRdb keeps only in-frame clones here, not all; method: immunoSEQ multiplex PCR. The repertoire consists of 81,000 or so clones, with about 80% occurring once and the leading ten covering approximately 3%. From germline, CDR1 is MNHNS and CDR2 SASEGT. The CDR3 covers 16 residues. V lost 4 bases to trimming and J lost 1 base; unmatched junction nucleotides: 7. The source is a man aged 50 to 60 in good health and CMV-seropositive. V usage is TRBV6-1 and J usage is TRBJ2-1; 7 bases map to TRBD2. Sequenced input: PBMCs. The DNA for the CDR3 is TGTGCCAGCAGTGTCTCCTCGGGACTATCCTACAATGAGCAGTTCTTC. This codes for CASSVSSGLSYNEQFF.